This TCR beta chain is from a study of cytomegalovirus exposure and HLA in healthy donors. About the research overall: Genotyping showed around 80% of about 370 donors falling in the Caucasian-associated ancestry cluster. The study's findings and limits: Serostatus for CMV was the only available immune exposure information. Exclusion as indistinguishable affected some V segments, including TRBV6-2 and TRBV6-3.

A multiplex PCR was run with 60 Vbeta primers and 13 Jbeta primers. Some clones are missing from TCRdb's copy, which holds only in-frame ones; the method was immunoSEQ multiplex PCR. The table shows some 190,000 clones, with 77% occurring only once. Of note for this clone: Its target is not known.

This CDR3 contains 13 residues. Trimming cost V 6 bases and J 8 bases; bases outside gene matches: 5. The germline V gene has CDR1 SGHTA and CDR2 FQGTGA. The sequencing input was PBMCs. The receptor was isolated from a woman aged 25 to 45 in good health and CMV-seropositive. The rearrangement joins TRBV7-3 to TRBJ2-1; 9 nucleotides line up with TRBD1. The CDR3 protein is CASSRDREYEQFF. The CDR3 nucleotides read TGTGCCAGCAGTCGGGACAGGGAGTATGAGCAGTTCTTC.